This record looks at one T cell receptor (beta chain) sequence and its context. What it recognizes is unknown. At the time of sampling, donors were nominally healthy, though unrecorded immune exposures were likely. These data are taken from a study of cytomegalovirus exposure and HLA in healthy donors. Study outcomes and limitations: Near-uniform donor sequencing depth was presumed by presence/absence analyses.

PCR was performed using 60 Vbeta and 13 Jbeta primers. The data were produced by immunoSEQ multiplex PCR, yet TCRdb's version contains in-frame clones alone and is incomplete. The data hold around 140,000 clones, with around 70% observed a single time. Germline V lookup: CDR1 KGHSH, CDR2 LQKENI. V shed 5 bases, J shed 1 base, and the junction held 6 bases outside the gene matches. CDR3 size: 16 residues. This clonotype was sampled from a male donor in good health and CMV-seronegative. The chain has TRBV18 and TRBJ2-5; 11 positions agree with TRBD2. The material sequenced was PBMCs. In nucleotides, the CDR3 is TGTGCCAGCTCATCCCGACTAGCGGGATCCCAAGAGACCCAGTACTTC. It yields the protein CASSSRLAGSQETQYF.